Listed below are T cell receptor beta chains from one sample, sequenced in a study of T cells in localized non-small cell lung cancer. The repertoire was sequenced with immunoSEQ multiplex PCR; TCRdb's copy has only in-frame clones and lacks some. The repertoire holds 20,000 to 25,000 clones, with around nine tenths as singletons. The sequences come from peripheral blood, collected before any cancer treatment. The receptors stem from a male donor at least 60 years old with stage I squamous cell lung carcinoma. Both conserved end residues are part of each CDR3. D genes are given only for firm matches. Clone size is given for some rows only: seen once, a few or many times, or a class if the clone is expanded.

.	.	TRBJ1-2	TRBV19	TGTGCCAGTAAGGCCAAAGCTAACTATGGCTACACCTTC	CASKAKANYGYTF
TRBD1	.	TRBJ1-5	TRBV15	TGTGCCACCCAGGGACAGCATGGGTCGCCCCAGCATTTT	CATQGQHGSPQHF
.	few	TRBJ2-1	TRBV2	TGTGCCAGCAGTGATTTGTCGGGCTCCTACAATGAGCAGTTCTTC	CASSDLSGSYNEQFF
.	.	TRBJ1-1	TRBV6-5	TGTGCCAGCAGTTACGATTGGGCGGGGAACACTGAAGCTTTCTTT	CASSYDWAGNTEAFF
TRBD2	.	TRBJ2-1	TRBV5-1	TGCGCCAGCAGCTTGGCCCTAGCGGGGGCACTTTTTTCTAATGAGCAGTTCTTC	CASSLALAGALFSNEQFF
.	.	TRBJ1-5	TRBV2	TGTGCCAGCAGCCCCGGGGACCGTCGAGGCCATCAGCCCCAGCATTTT	CASSPGDRRGHQPQHF
TRBD1	.	TRBJ1-2	TRBV30	TGTGCCTGGAGCTGGGGACAGGCGTCCGATGGATATGGCTACACCTTC	CAWSWGQASDGYGYTF
TRBD2	.	TRBJ2-5	TRBV30	TGTGCCTGGAGTGGACTAGCGGGGCAAGAGACCCAGTACTTC	CAWSGLAGQETQYF
.	.	TRBJ2-4	TRBV6-5	TGTGCCAGCAGGGGGGGCCTAGCCAAAAACATTCAGTACTTC	CASRGGLAKNIQYF
.	.	TRBJ1-5	TRBV19	TGTGCCAGTAGGACAGGAAGCCATTATAGCAATCAGCCCCAGCATTTT	CASRTGSHYSNQPQHF
TRBD1	.	TRBJ1-2	TRBV18	TGTGCCAGCTCACCACTGGGACAGGGAGGGACGGATAACTATGGCTACACCTTC	CASSPLGQGGTDNYGYTF